These T cell receptor beta chains were read from a single sample in a study of blood T cell repertoires in COVID-19. The table came from immunoSEQ multiplex PCR; TCRdb's copy has only in-frame clones and leaves some out. The data contain 99,000 or so clones, 84% of them singletons. The sequenced sample was peripheral blood. The source is a man aged 65 to 85 with active or convalescent COVID-19. Both conserved end residues are part of each CDR3.

v_call	j_call	cdr3_aa
TRBV19	TRBJ2-7	CAFNLSYEQYF
TRBV5-5	TRBJ1-2	CASSISPGQAPDGYTF
TRBV27	TRBJ1-5	CASSLTGQNNQPQHF
TRBV7-2	TRBJ1-2	CASSLGVPGYGYTF
TRBV2	TRBJ1-4	CASRIQGSYEKLFF
TRBV6-5	TRBJ1-5	CASCTVQPQHF
TRBV15	TRBJ2-5	CATARGYKETQYF
TRBV5-1	TRBJ1-4	CASSVGQTATNEKLFF
TRBV7-2	TRBJ2-7	CASSLGAVYEQYF
TRBV12-3/TRBV12-4	TRBJ1-2	CASSLTGGYGYTF
TRBV28	TRBJ1-2	CASSFASTRGYYGYTF
TRBV18	TRBJ2-1	CASSLNGAGSSYNEQFF
TRBV24-1	TRBJ1-2	CATSDPSLTGNYGYTF
TRBV7-6	TRBJ1-1	CASSLVRNTEAFF
TRBV2	TRBJ1-5	CASSVRSSNQPQHF
TRBV5-6	TRBJ2-2	CASSPRRGGRGGGELFF
TRBV28	TRBJ1-2	CASSSGGNYGYTF
TRBV7-9	TRBJ1-5	CASSRTDSNQPQHF
TRBV27	TRBJ2-1	CASAVLGGYNEQFF
TRBV29-1	TRBJ2-1	CSVEVAGRSWFF
TRBV19	TRBJ1-2	CASSPTGLDVYGYTF
TRBV28	TRBJ1-2	CASSLPRGGGGYTF
TRBV28	TRBJ2-1	CASSLGASEQFF
TRBV9	TRBJ2-2	CASSTEQGASGELFF
TRBV4-3	TRBJ2-2	CASSQDVTTSGPGELFF
TRBV12-3/TRBV12-4	TRBJ1-2	CASSPSGYYGYTF
TRBV19	TRBJ2-3	CASRESGERDTQYF
TRBV19	TRBJ2-3	CASSDPSGGTTDTQYF
TRBV7-2	TRBJ2-5	CASSLEAGGYQETQYF
TRBV7-2	TRBJ1-3	CASMNSFSGNTIYF
TRBV5-1	TRBJ1-1	CASSGQGGNTEAFF
TRBV5-6	TRBJ2-2	CASSSGTGDSGELFF
TRBV9	TRBJ1-6	CASSPRTGNLDNSPLHF
TRBV6-4	TRBJ2-1	CASSDSREVWRGQGTYNEQFF
TRBV6-5	TRBJ1-5	CASSYSSGQPQHF
TRBV28	TRBJ1-5	CASSPPPTYTDQPQHF
TRBV19	TRBJ1-1	CASSTGQGARITEAFF
TRBV6-6	TRBJ2-3	CASSYSVGTQYF